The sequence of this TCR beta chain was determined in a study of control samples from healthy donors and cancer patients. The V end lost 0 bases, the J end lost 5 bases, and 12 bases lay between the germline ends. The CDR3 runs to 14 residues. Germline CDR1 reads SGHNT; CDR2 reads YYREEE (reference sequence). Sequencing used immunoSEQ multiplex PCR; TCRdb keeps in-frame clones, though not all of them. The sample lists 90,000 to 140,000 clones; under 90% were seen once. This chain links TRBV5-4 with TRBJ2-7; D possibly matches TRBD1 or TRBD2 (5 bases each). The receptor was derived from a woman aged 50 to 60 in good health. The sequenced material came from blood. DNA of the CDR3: TGTGCCAGCAGCTTGGGGGACGACTTTCACGAGCAGTACTTC. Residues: CASSLGDDFHEQYF.